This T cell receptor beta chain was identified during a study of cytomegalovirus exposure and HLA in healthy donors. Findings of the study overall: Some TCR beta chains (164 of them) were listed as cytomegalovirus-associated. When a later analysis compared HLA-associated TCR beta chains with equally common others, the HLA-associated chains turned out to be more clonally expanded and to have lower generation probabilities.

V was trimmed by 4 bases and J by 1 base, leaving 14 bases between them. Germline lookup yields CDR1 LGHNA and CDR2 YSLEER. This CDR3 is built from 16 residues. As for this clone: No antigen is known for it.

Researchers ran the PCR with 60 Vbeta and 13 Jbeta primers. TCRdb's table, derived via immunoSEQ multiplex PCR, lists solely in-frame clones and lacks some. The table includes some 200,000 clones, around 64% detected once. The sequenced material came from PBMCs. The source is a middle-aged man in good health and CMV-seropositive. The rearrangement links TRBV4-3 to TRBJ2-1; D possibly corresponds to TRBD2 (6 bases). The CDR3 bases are TGCGCCAGCAGCCTCCTCACGGGACTTTCCTACAATGAGCAGTTCTTC. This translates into CASSLLTGLSYNEQFF.